Below, one T cell receptor beta chain is given with its context. The authors' processing: From reference gene primer amplification, estimates of nucleated cell counts were derived. The table came from immunoSEQ multiplex PCR; TCRdb's copy has only in-frame clones and leaves some out. Clone size and the V and J calls come from that table; the DNA yielded D and trimming. The repertoire has 80,000 to 100,000 clones, over 70% of them found once; the top ten carry about 4.2%. This entry is derived from a study of blood T cell repertoires in COVID-19. Across the study: The United States, Italy and Spain supplied acute and convalescent COVID-19 samples. PBMCs, B-cell-depleted T cells, or T cells provided the cDNA or gDNA that made up the material.

The specimen sequenced was peripheral blood. This receptor was obtained from a man aged 60-69 years with acute or convalescent COVID-19.

DNA for the CDR3: TGTGCCAGCAGTGGACCGGGCCATGGAGGAACCGGGGAGCTGTTTTTT. Amino acid sequence: CASSGPGHGGTGELFF. J is TRBJ2-2 and V is TRBV2; D perhaps matches TRBD2 (5 bases). The V gene's germline CDR1 is SNHLY and CDR2 FYNNEI. The CDR3 contains 16 residues. V shed 4 bases and J shed 5 bases, with 17 bases lying between them. Full variable domain (outside the CDR3, taken from reference TRBV2 and TRBJ2-2): EPEVTQTPSHQVTQMGQEVILRCVPISNHLYFYWYRQILGQKVEFLVSFYNNEISEKSEIFDDQFSVERPDGSNFTLKIRSTKLEDSAMYFCASSGPGHGGTGELFFGEGSRLTVL.